Sequencing of this TCR beta chain was carried out in a study of OX40 agonist ivuxolimab in advanced cancers. This clone appeared once. Its matching antigen is unknown. General study points: The study observed clonal expansion of CD4+ and CD8+ blood T cells by week 6 at 0.1 to 3.0 mg/kg.

Profiling relied on immunoSEQ multiplex PCR, and the TCRdb table lists in-frame clones only, not all of them. The sample yields roughly 110,000 clones, about 91% seen once. Germline loops: CDR1 KGHSH, CDR2 LQKENI. Between the trimmed V and J ends, which lost 3 bases and 13 bases, there was a span of 15 bases. There are 13 residues in the CDR3. The TCR originated in an adult with an advanced solid tumor such as melanoma, head and neck, liver or kidney cancer. Sequenced material: CD4+ or CD8+ T cells sorted from blood, taken in a trial of the OX40 agonist ivuxolimab. The chain recombines TRBV18 with TRBJ1-4; the D gene is possibly TRBD1 (5 bases). CDR3 DNA sequence: TGTGCCAGCTCACCGGGGCAGGCAGGTGGACTGTTTTTT. It specifies CASSPGQAGGLFF. Using reference TRBV18 and TRBJ1-4 for the parts outside the CDR3, the full variable domain is NAGVMQNPRHLVRRRGQEARLRCSPMKGHSHVYWYRQLPEEGLKFMVYLQKENIIDESGMPKERFSAEFPKEGPSILRIQQVVRGDSAAYFCASSPGQAGGLFFGSGTQLSVL.